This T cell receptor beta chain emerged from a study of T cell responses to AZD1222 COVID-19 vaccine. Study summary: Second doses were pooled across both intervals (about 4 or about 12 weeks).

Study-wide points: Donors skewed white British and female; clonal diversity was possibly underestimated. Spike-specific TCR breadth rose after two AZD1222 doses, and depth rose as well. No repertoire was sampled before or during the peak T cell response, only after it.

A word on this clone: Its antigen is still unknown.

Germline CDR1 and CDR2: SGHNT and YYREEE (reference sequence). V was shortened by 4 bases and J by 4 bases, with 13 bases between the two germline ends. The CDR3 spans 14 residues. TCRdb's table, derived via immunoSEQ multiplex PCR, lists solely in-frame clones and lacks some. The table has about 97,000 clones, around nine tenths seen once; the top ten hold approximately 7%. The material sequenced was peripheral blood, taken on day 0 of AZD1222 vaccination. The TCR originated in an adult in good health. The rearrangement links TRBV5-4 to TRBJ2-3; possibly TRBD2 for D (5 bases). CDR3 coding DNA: TGTGCCAGCAGCCCCCGGCCGAGGGCAGATACGCAGTATTTT. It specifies CASSPRPRADTQYF.